This is a list of T cell receptor beta chains from one sample in a study of radiotherapy plus CTLA-4 blockade in lung cancer. The table came from immunoSEQ multiplex PCR; TCRdb's copy has only in-frame clones and leaves some out. The sample lists 30,000 to 45,000 clones, about three quarters occurring once. This specimen consisted of peripheral blood, obtained from a patient treated with radiotherapy plus ipilimumab. These receptors originate from a human donor with non-small cell lung cancer who had stable disease on radiotherapy plus ipilimumab. The CDR3 runs from the conserved cysteine through the conserved F or W. Each record gives: D gene, V gene, clone size, J gene, CDR3 protein, CDR3 DNA. The D gene is left open where the match is weak. Size tells how often a clone was seen (once, few, many) or the class of an expanded clone, and some rows leave it out.

-	TRBV27	-	TRBJ1-6	CASSPYNSPLHF	TGTGCCAGCAGTCCCTATAATTCACCCCTCCACTTT
-	TRBV5-6	-	TRBJ1-1	CASSLGGTGRAFF	TGTGCCAGCAGCTTGGGAGGGACCGGGAGAGCTTTCTTT
-	TRBV5-8	-	TRBJ1-5	CASSALQPQHF	TGTGCCAGCAGCGCCCTACAACCCCAGCATTTT
-	TRBV30	-	TRBJ1-1	CAWDPGPDHSEAFF	TGTGCCTGGGACCCGGGACCCGACCACTCTGAAGCTTTCTTT
-	TRBV12-5	-	TRBJ1-1	CASGRVLDEAFF	TGTGCTAGTGGCAGGGTTCTAGATGAAGCTTTCTTT
TRBD2	TRBV7-8	-	TRBJ2-3	CASSSSGGAGTQYF	TGTGCCAGCAGCAGTAGCGGGGGGGCTGGTACGCAGTATTTT
TRBD2	TRBV6-4	-	TRBJ2-1	CASSDSTPRAGVNNEQFF	TGTGCCAGCAGTGACTCGACGCCCCGAGCGGGGGTAAACAATGAGCAGTTCTTC
TRBD1	TRBV6-5	-	TRBJ1-5	CASRNPGGENQPQHF	TGTGCCAGCAGAAATCCAGGGGGGGAGAATCAGCCCCAGCATTTT
TRBD1	TRBV6-5	few	TRBJ1-3	CASSPGGNTIYF	TGTGCCAGCAGCCCAGGGGGGAACACCATATATTTT
-	TRBV2	-	TRBJ1-6	CASRVTDYNSPLHF	TGTGCCAGCAGAGTGACGGATTATAATTCACCCCTCCACTTT
-	TRBV13	few	TRBJ2-2	CASSRVGVTGELFF	TGTGCCAGCAGCCGGGTCGGGGTGACCGGGGAGCTGTTTTTT
-	TRBV7-2	-	TRBJ2-1	CASSLARGSYNEQFF	TGTGCCAGCAGTCTGGCCCGCGGGTCCTACAATGAGCAGTTCTTC
TRBD1	TRBV4-1	once	TRBJ1-2	CAHPGQECGYGYTF	TGCGCCCACCCAGGACAGGAGTGTGGCTATGGCTACACCTTC
-	TRBV6-9	-	TRBJ1-1	CASSYRRTDFLAFF	TGTGCCAGCAGTTACAGGCGCACGGACTTTTTGGCTTTCTTT
-	TRBV25-1	-	TRBJ2-6	CASSLRSGANVLTF	TGTGCCAGCAGTTTAAGGTCTGGGGCCAACGTCCTGACTTTC
-	TRBV7-2	-	TRBJ1-1	CASSLEGQWNTEAFF	TGTGCCAGCAGCTTAGAGGGACAATGGAACACTGAAGCTTTCTTT